This T cell receptor (beta chain) is drawn from a study of shared clonotypes between healthy human individuals. Study-wide results and limits: Estimated richness values were generally larger in naive subsets than in memory subsets. Generation of non-shared clonotypes was less probable than generation of clonotypes shared by all four donors.

This clone occurred once. What it binds is unknown. The sample carries other DNA sequences with the same CDR3. The authors distributed each subset's genomic DNA evenly over several immunoSEQ plates. Generated by immunoSEQ multiplex PCR, the TCRdb table keeps only in-frame clones and is missing some. The sample has millions of clones, about 95% seen once. Naive CD8 isolation took CD45RO-negative cells positively selected for CCR7 and excluded terminally differentiated effector memory CD45RA+ cells. The CDR3 covers 14 residues. CDR1 SGHNT and CDR2 YYREEE come from the germline V gene (reference sequence). V was pared by 0 bases and J by 1 base, with 1 base of the junction left unmatched.

The chain combines TRBV5-4 with TRBJ2-7; 7 positions agree with TRBD1. This clonotype originated in a man between 18 and 35 years old in good health. Sequencing was carried out using naive CD8+ T cells sorted from blood. The CDR3: CASSLDRGSYEQYF. CDR3 coding DNA: TGTGCCAGCAGCTTGGACAGGGGTTCCTACGAGCAGTACTTC.